These T cell receptor beta chains were read from a single sample in a study of immune evolution from preneoplasia to lung adenocarcinoma. Libraries were prepared by immunoSEQ multiplex PCR; TCRdb keeps only in-frame clonotypes and omits some of them. The table has 4,900 or so clones, 88% seen once; the top ten hold around 2%. What was sequenced was FFPE atypical adenomatous hyperplasia tissue from the lung. The receptors stem from a person aged 65-85 years with lung adenocarcinoma. Each CDR3 is given with its conserved first and last residue. The listing skips clone size in some rows; elsewhere it reads once, few, many or a size class.

clone_size,v_call,j_call,cdr3_length,cdr3_aa
-,TRBV5-4,TRBJ1-2,12,CASSDRNHGYTF
once,TRBV7-9,TRBJ2-1,15,CASSLTGGTNNEQFF
-,TRBV6-1,TRBJ2-2,14,CASSFDRGDGELFF
-,TRBV28,TRBJ1-1,15,CASSLQQGVGTEAFF
-,TRBV10-1,TRBJ2-3,14,CASSGAGNTDTQYF
-,TRBV9,TRBJ1-2,13,CASSAPGGYGYTF
-,TRBV7-9,TRBJ1-1,16,CASSLRSGSGNTEAFF
-,TRBV18,TRBJ2-2,14,CASSPGQLTGELFF
-,TRBV7-8,TRBJ1-5,15,CASSPTEGNNQPQHF
-,TRBV28,TRBJ2-7,15,CASSRISGAIYEQYF
-,TRBV15,TRBJ2-7,15,CATSPDYQSSYEQYF
-,TRBV20-1,TRBJ2-7,11,CSAPFRYEQYF
-,TRBV5-5,TRBJ2-2,15,CASTSGQGYTGELFF
-,TRBV30,TRBJ1-2,14,CAWTLTGGAEGYTF
-,TRBV20-1,TRBJ2-7,11,CSADREWEQYF
few,TRBV28,TRBJ1-1,13,CAVADPMNTEAFF
once,TRBV15,TRBJ1-5,14,CATSRQGARQPQHF
-,TRBV27,TRBJ2-6,17,CASSLLGTGPGANVLTF
-,TRBV9,TRBJ2-5,16,CASSVGEAGGAETQYF
-,TRBV29-1,TRBJ2-1,14,CSVARGGSYNEQFF
-,TRBV7-9,TRBJ2-5,11,CASSLWETQYF
-,TRBV28,TRBJ1-1,19,CASSLSAFRTGRRDTEAFF
-,TRBV27,TRBJ2-2,13,CASSLGDTGELFF
-,TRBV7-9,TRBJ1-5,12,CASSLAGQPQHF
-,TRBV18,TRBJ2-7,15,CASSPGQGAYYEQYF